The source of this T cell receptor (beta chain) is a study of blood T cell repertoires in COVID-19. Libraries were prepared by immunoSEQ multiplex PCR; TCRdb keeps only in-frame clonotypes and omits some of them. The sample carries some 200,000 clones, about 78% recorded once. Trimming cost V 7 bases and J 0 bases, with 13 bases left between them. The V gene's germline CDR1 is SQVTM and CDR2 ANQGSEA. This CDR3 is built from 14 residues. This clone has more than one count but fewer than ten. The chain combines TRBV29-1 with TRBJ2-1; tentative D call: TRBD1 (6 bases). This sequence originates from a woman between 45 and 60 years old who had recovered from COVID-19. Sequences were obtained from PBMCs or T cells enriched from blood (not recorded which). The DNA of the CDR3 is TGCAGCGCAAGACAGGTCAGCTCCTACAATGAGCAGTTCTTC. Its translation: CSARQVSSYNEQFF.